This T cell receptor beta chain appears in the sequencing data of a study of T cells after yellow fever vaccination. Study-wide results and caveats: Abundant clonotypes (contaminants from the bulk population) could be present in FACS-sorted repertoires. CD4 and CD8 compartments shared a small share of clonotypes, likely from convergent recombination.

J gave up 0 bases and V 2 bases, and 7 bases lay outside the gene matches. The CDR3 consists of 17 residues. Germline V lookup: CDR1 SGHKS, CDR2 YYEKEE (reference sequence). The sample holds a few counts of this clonotype. The antigen is undetermined. 5'RACE template switching added a universal primer site and UMIs to TCR cDNA. TCRdb fed the 5' RACE reads into MiXCR, producing one record per CDR3 protein. This sample has under 500,000 distinct CDR3 sequences, with 15% to 20% found just once. This TCR came from a man aged 18 to 29 who received the YFV17D yellow fever vaccine. Sequences were derived from PBMCs, sampled before the yellow fever booster vaccination. The J gene is TRBJ2-1, the V gene TRBV5-5; TRBD2 matches at 8 bases. The CDR3 nucleotides read TGTGCCAGCAGCTTCGGCTTTCGGGGGGGCTCCTACAATGAGCAGTTCTTC. Protein sequence: CASSFGFRGGSYNEQFF.